The clone carrying this TCR beta chain was counted a single time. The antigen remains undetermined. The data belong to a study of PD-1 blockade in classical Hodgkin lymphoma. Study context: Patients were infused with nivolumab 3 mg/kg every 2 weeks. Study results and caveats: TCR diversity rose significantly by C4D1 in CD4+ but not CD8+ cells. The study reported lower baseline TCR diversity in newly diagnosed patients than in healthy donors. Baseline diversity in complete responders resembled that of newly diagnosed patients.

Time point meaning: cycle 4 day 1 (C4D1), after 6 weeks of nivolumab. Every single patient, without exception, relapsed after autologous stem cell transplantation, and brentuximab vedotin exposure varied. The CDR3 is made up of 16 amino acids. With 1 base removed from V and 8 bases from J, the gap between germline ends came to 18 bases. Germline V gene sequence: CDR1 LGHNA, CDR2 YNFKEQ. Profiling relied on immunoSEQ multiplex PCR, and the TCRdb table lists in-frame clones only, not all of them. Here the sample spans tens of thousands of clones, roughly 85% being singletons. The chain couples TRBV4-2 to TRBJ2-1, with a tentative D call TRBD1 (6 bases). Specimen: peripheral blood mononuclear cells (PBMCs), collected before the fourth cycle of nivolumab. The sequence came from a human donor with classical Hodgkin lymphoma. The CDR3 DNA reads TGTGCCAGCAGCCAAGGGGGTTCAGGGGTACTCTATGAGCAGTTCTTC. Its protein is CASSQGGSGVLYEQFF.